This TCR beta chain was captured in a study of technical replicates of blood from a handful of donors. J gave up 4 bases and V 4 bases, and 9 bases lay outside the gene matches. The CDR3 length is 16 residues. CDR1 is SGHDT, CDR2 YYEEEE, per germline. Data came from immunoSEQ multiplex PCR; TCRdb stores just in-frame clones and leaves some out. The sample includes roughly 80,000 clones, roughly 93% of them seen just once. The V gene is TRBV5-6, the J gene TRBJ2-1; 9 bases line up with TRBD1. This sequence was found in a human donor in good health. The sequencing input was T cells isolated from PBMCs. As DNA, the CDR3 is TGTGCCAGCAGCGTCCGGGACAGGGTGAATTACAATGAGCAGTTCTTC. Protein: CASSVRDRVNYNEQFF. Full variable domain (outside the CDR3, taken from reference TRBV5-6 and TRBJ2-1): DAGVTQSPTHLIKTRGQQVTLRCSPKSGHDTVSWYQQALGQGPQFIFQYYEEEERQRGNFPDRFSGHQFPNYSSELNVNALLLGDSALYLCASSVRDRVNYNEQFFGPGTRLTVL.